The next 18 T cell receptor beta chains were all read from a single sample in a study of Ad26.COV2.S vaccination and SARS-CoV-2 variants (dated by TCRdb to about 2021). Library method: the immunoSEQ multiplex PCR assay. What TCRdb holds here is the immuneACCESS table cut down to in-frame rearrangements. Part of the clones is not present; checked against another copy, under half of the missing clones reflect an unresolved V gene, and the others are unexplained. Counted in this sample were roughly 300,000 clones; 75% to 90% of them appeared once. The ten most abundant clones make up about 10% of the sample. Interpreted using the paper, the treatment or condition label stands for: some 19 received Ad26.COV2.S at low or high dose, single or two shots; five or six received placebo; per-sample allocation not given. For vaccine and placebo recipients, the sequenced repertoires came from samples collected on day 63 after the first injection.

Sequenced here: peripheral blood, sampled in a trial of Ad26.COV2.S vaccine versus placebo. The receptors shown here come from a person aged 18-65 years who received the Ad26.COV2.S COVID-19 vaccine or a placebo.

The J gene is TRBJ1-2, the V gene TRBV3-1 (or the pseudogene TRBV3-2), with 9 nucleotides matching TRBD1. J gave up 4 bases and V 0 bases, and 15 bases lay outside the gene matches. The germline CDR1 and CDR2 sequences are LGHDT and YNNKEL (reference sequence). The CDR3 runs to 19 residues. The CDR3 DNA sequence: TGTGCCAGCAGCCAAGAGCTAGGGACAGGGAGCATATACGCCTATGGCTACACCTTC. Translating it yields CASSQELGTGSIYAYGYTF.

This sequence joins TRBV7-2 and TRBJ1-1; D gene ambiguous. Germline V gene lookup returns CDR1 SGHTA and CDR2 FQGNSA. Trimming removed 2 bases from V and 2 bases from J, with 9 bases in between. The CDR3 has 14 residues. CDR3 nucleotide sequence: TGTGCCAGCAGCTTATTCCCAGGAAACACTGAAGCTTTCTTT. The encoded protein is CASSLFPGNTEAFF.

This chain links TRBV7-2 with TRBJ2-2, with 8 bases lining up with TRBD2. The CDR3 length is 16 residues. J gave up 7 bases and V 8 bases, and 15 bases lay outside the gene matches. CDR1 is SGHTA and CDR2 is FQGNSA in the germline V gene. The CDR3 protein is CASRLTGGAVNGELFF. The CDR3 DNA is TGTGCCAGCCGTCTCACCGGGGGGGCAGTGAACGGGGAGCTGTTTTTT.

V is TRBV7-2 and J is TRBJ2-1, with a weak D call TRBD2 (6 bases). Trimming shortened V by 1 base and J by 5 bases, and 12 bases separated the two germline ends. This CDR3 region has 15 residues. Per germline, CDR1 SGHTA and CDR2 FQGNSA. The CDR3 protein is CASSLEDRRDNEQFF. CDR3 DNA: TGTGCCAGCAGCTTAGAGGACCGGAGGGACAATGAGCAGTTCTTC.

The V call is TRBV6-2 or TRBV6-3, the J call TRBJ1-1, with 8 nucleotides matching TRBD1. CDR1 MNHEY and CDR2 SVGEGT come from the germline V gene. This CDR3 has 16 amino acids. Losses at the gene ends were 2 bases for V and 0 bases for J; bases not matched to a gene: 5. The CDR3 sequence is CASSYRDRRMNTEAFF. In DNA form, the CDR3 reads TGTGCCAGCAGTTACCGGGACAGGAGGATGAACACTGAAGCTTTCTTT.

This clone was detected only a few times. The chain couples TRBV6-6 to TRBJ2-7; 9 nucleotides match TRBD2. This CDR3 spans 13 amino acids. Per germline, CDR1 MNHNY and CDR2 SVGAGI (reference sequence). V gave up 3 bases and J gave up 11 bases; unmatched junction bases: 8. CDR3 loop: CASSYGGRAEKYF. CDR3 nucleotide sequence: TGTGCCAGCAGTTATGGCGGGAGGGCTGAAAAGTACTTC.

This chain connects TRBV7-3 to TRBJ2-1; D perhaps matches TRBD1 (6 bases). This CDR3 has 13 amino acids. Germline CDR1 reads SGHTA; CDR2 reads FQGTGA. Trimming pared 5 bases from V and 5 bases from J, leaving 10 bases between. The CDR3 loop is CASSLTGNNEQFF. CDR3 nucleotides: TGTGCCAGCAGCCTGACAGGTAACAATGAGCAGTTCTTC.

The J gene is TRBJ1-5, the V gene TRBV2; D is uncertain. With 6 bases removed from V and 4 bases from J, the gap between germline ends came to 13 bases. The CDR3 covers 14 residues. Per germline, CDR1 SNHLY and CDR2 FYNNEI. The CDR3 reads CASSQAGGNQPQHF. CDR3 bases: TGTGCCAGCAGCCAAGCGGGAGGGAATCAGCCCCAGCATTTT.

J is TRBJ1-2 and V is TRBV28; perhaps TRBD1 as D (5 bases). From germline, CDR1 is MDHEN and CDR2 SYDVKM. V lost 5 bases and J 1 base, leaving 5 bases between the germline ends. CDR3 size: 12 residues. CDR3 amino acids: CASSDSNYGYTF. CDR3 in DNA: TGTGCCAGCAGTGACAGTAACTATGGCTACACCTTC.

The chain recombines TRBV28 with TRBJ2-1; possible D gene TRBD1, 7 bases. This CDR3 has 16 residues. Trimming stripped 3 bases from V and 4 bases from J, with 16 bases between. The germline CDR1 and CDR2 sequences are MDHEN and SYDVKM. CDR3 region: CASSFRTGGIYNEQFF. Written as DNA, the CDR3 is TGTGCCAGCAGTTTTCGGACAGGAGGGATTTACAATGAGCAGTTCTTC.

The CDR3 reads CASSPPQGAGNTEAFF. The CDR3 DNA is TGTGCCAGCAGCCCCCCCCAAGGGGCGGGGAACACTGAAGCTTTCTTT. This sequence joins TRBV9 and TRBJ1-1; D is perhaps TRBD1 (5 bases). The CDR3 contains 16 residues. CDR1 SGDLS and CDR2 YYNGEE come from the germline V gene. The germline V and J ends were trimmed by 4 bases and 1 base, with 17 bases remaining between them.

In its sample, this clone was seen a few times. This rearrangement joins TRBV6-5 to TRBJ1-4; D uncertain. V lost 8 bases and J 11 bases, leaving 24 bases between the germline ends. The CDR3 spans 15 residues. Germline V gene sequence: CDR1 MNHEY, CDR2 SVGAGI. CDR3 sequence (DNA): TGTGCCAGCGCTGATTGGACGCCGAGATTTTGGAAACTGTTTTTT. Translation gives CASADWTPRFWKLFF.

The chain links TRBV7-8 to TRBJ2-5, with D perhaps TRBD2 (6 bases). The ends were cut back, 5 bases at V and 1 base at J, with 14 bases in the middle. The CDR3 covers 15 residues. The V gene's germline CDR1 is SGHVS and CDR2 FQNEAQ. As DNA, the CDR3 is TGTGCCAGCAGCAGTTCGCGGGACTTCCAAGAGACCCAGTACTTC. This translates into CASSSSRDFQETQYF.

The chain couples TRBV11-2 to TRBJ1-4; D gene ambiguous. Per the germline V gene, CDR1 is SGHAT and CDR2 is FQNNGV. V lost 5 bases to trimming and J lost 0 bases, with 10 bases between them. The CDR3 totals 15 residues. The CDR3 sequence is CASSPGRATNEKLFF. The CDR3 nucleotides are TGTGCCAGCAGCCCCGGACGAGCAACTAATGAAAAACTGTTTTTT.

V usage is TRBV27 and J usage is TRBJ2-7; unclear D gene. CDR1 and CDR2 (germline): MNHEY, SMNVEV (reference sequence). The CDR3 consists of 17 residues. The germline V and J ends were trimmed by 5 bases and 2 bases, with 22 bases remaining between them. The CDR3 here is CASSPLGRKRYTYEQYF. DNA of the CDR3: TGTGCCAGCAGTCCCTTGGGCCGCAAAAGGTACACCTACGAGCAGTACTTC.

The rearrangement links TRBV10-1 to TRBJ2-3; possibly TRBD2 for D (5 bases). V gave up 0 bases and J gave up 2 bases, with 12 bases separating them. The germline V gene has CDR1 WNHNN and CDR2 SYGVQD (reference sequence). The CDR3 loop spans 16 amino acids. The DNA for the CDR3 is TGCGCCAGCAGTGAGTCGATGCGGGTCGCCACAGATACGCAGTATTTT. Residues: CASSESMRVATDTQYF.

This sequence joins TRBV27 and TRBJ1-1; the D gene is possibly TRBD1 (6 bases). V was cut by 3 bases and J by 5 bases, with 13 bases left in between. The CDR3 spans 14 residues. The germline CDR1 and CDR2 sequences are MNHEY and SMNVEV (reference sequence). The CDR3 coding sequence is TGTGCCAGCAGTTTCAAGGGGGGCTGGACTGAAGCTTTCTTT. It is translated as CASSFKGGWTEAFF.

This chain connects TRBV19 to TRBJ2-3; either TRBD1 or TRBD2 may supply D (5 bases each). Trimming pared 8 bases from V and 2 bases from J, leaving 17 bases between. The germline V gene has CDR1 LNHDA and CDR2 SQIVND (reference sequence). CDR3 size: 15 residues. Here the CDR3 DNA reads TGTGCCAGTGGATGGGGTCGGGACCCCACAGATACGCAGTATTTT. Its protein product is CASGWGRDPTDTQYF.